The 16 T cell receptor beta chains given below trace back to one sample, sequenced in a study of a mutant IDH1 vaccine in newly diagnosed glioma. Described time point: week 11, during vaccination. The vaccine gave 300 ug of a 20-mer mutant IDH1 peptide subcutaneously per dose. Their recognized antigens are unknown. The repertoire was sequenced with immunoSEQ multiplex PCR; TCRdb's copy has only in-frame clones and lacks some. The sample contains roughly 120,000 clones, around 80% of which appear only once. The input for sequencing was PBMCs, taken from a glioma patient whose treatment included an IDH1 peptide vaccine. The receptors shown here come from a man between 40 and 49 years old with glioma.

The chain joins TRBV2 to TRBJ1-2; D is ambiguous. V was shortened by 6 bases and J by 2 bases, with 16 bases between the two germline ends. Germline V gives CDR1 SNHLY, CDR2 FYNNEI. The CDR3 contains 15 residues. The CDR3: CASRDNPGPNYGYTF. DNA of the CDR3: TGTGCCAGCAGAGACAATCCCGGGCCGAACTATGGCTACACCTTC.

The chain employs TRBV2 and TRBJ1-5; D possibly corresponds to TRBD1 (5 bases). The CDR3 extends over 14 amino acids. Germline values: CDR1 SNHLY, CDR2 FYNNEI. V was clipped by 3 bases and J by 2 bases, with 8 bases between them. CDR3 in DNA: TGTGCCAGCAGTGATACAGGCCGCAATCAGCCCCAGCATTTT. Its protein product is CASSDTGRNQPQHF.

This clone was recorded at least ten times. This chain links TRBV7-9 with TRBJ1-2; D is possibly TRBD1 (5 bases). The CDR3 covers 14 residues. Germline values: CDR1 SEHNR, CDR2 FQNEAQ (reference sequence). Trimming left V 5 bases short and J 9 bases short, with 19 bases between. CDR3 in amino acids: CASSPDGGRESYTF. The CDR3 bases are TGTGCCAGCAGCCCCGACGGCGGCAGGGAGAGCTACACCTTC.

This clone was observed once. The gene calls are TRBV19 and TRBJ1-2; 9 bases agree with TRBD1. Germline trimming cut 8 bases from V and 5 bases from J; bases unmatched to any gene: 0. This CDR3 has 11 amino acids. The germline CDR1 and CDR2 sequences are LNHDA and SQIVND (reference sequence). CDR3 DNA sequence: TGTGCCAGTGGACAGGGGTATGGCTACACCTTC. Translated, it gives CASGQGYGYTF.

CDR3 coding DNA: TGTGCCAGCAGCGCCAGGGGGGATCCCAAAAACATTCAGTACTTC. Protein: CASSARGDPKNIQYF. This chain links TRBV9 with TRBJ2-4; the D gene is possibly TRBD1 (7 bases). CDR1 and CDR2 (germline): SGDLS, YYNGEE. V lost 3 bases to trimming and J lost 2 bases, with 12 bases between them. This CDR3 contains 15 residues. The full variable domain, its missing parts supplied by reference TRBV9 and TRBJ2-4, is DSGVTQTPKHLITATGQRVTLRCSPRSGDLSVYWYQQSLDQGLQFLIQYYNGEERAKGNILERFSAQQFPDLHSELNLSSLELGDSALYFCASSARGDPKNIQYFGAGTRLSVL.

The chain links TRBV2 to TRBJ2-5, with D uncertain. The CDR3 contains 14 residues. Germline-derived CDR1 and CDR2 are SNHLY and FYNNEI. The germline V and J ends were trimmed by 6 bases and 1 base, with 12 bases remaining between them. CDR3 nucleotides: TGTGCCAGCAGCCTCGGAAGGTTCCAAGAGACCCAGTACTTC. It codes for CASSLGRFQETQYF. Combining the CDR3 with reference TRBV2 and TRBJ2-5 gives the whole variable domain EPEVTQTPSHQVTQMGQEVILRCVPISNHLYFYWYRQILGQKVEFLVSFYNNEISEKSEIFDDQFSVERPDGSNFTLKIRSTKLEDSAMYFCASSLGRFQETQYFGPGTRLLVL.

This clone was seen just once. The chain carries TRBV28 and TRBJ1-1; 7 bases line up with TRBD1. V was pared by 6 bases and J by 0 bases, with 7 bases of the junction left unmatched. CDR1 is MDHEN and CDR2 is SYDVKM in the germline V gene. The CDR3 consists of 15 residues. Here the CDR3 DNA reads TGTGCCAGCAGGGGGACCGGGACAGTGAACACTGAAGCTTTCTTT. Translation: CASRGTGTVNTEAFF.

The gene calls are TRBV6-1 and TRBJ2-7; perhaps TRBD2 as D (5 bases). CDR1 is MNHNS and CDR2 is SASEGT in the germline V gene. The CDR3 is 13 amino acids. Trimming left V 10 bases short and J 2 bases short, with 15 bases between. The CDR3 loop is CATSVEAAYEQYF. The DNA of the CDR3 is TGTGCCACCTCCGTGGAGGCAGCCTACGAGCAGTACTTC.

This clone occurred once. The rearrangement links TRBV7-2 to TRBJ2-7; D is ambiguous. Per germline, CDR1 SGHTA and CDR2 FQGNSA. The CDR3 loop spans 14 amino acids. V shed 3 bases and J shed 7 bases, with 16 bases lying between them. CDR3 in amino acids: CASSFEWAGSEQYF. The CDR3 DNA reads as TGTGCCAGCAGCTTCGAGTGGGCAGGTTCGGAGCAGTACTTC.

The chain carries TRBV2 and TRBJ2-2; D is ambiguous. V shed 6 bases and J shed 3 bases, with 11 bases lying between them. In germline, CDR1 is SNHLY, CDR2 FYNNEI. The CDR3 is made up of 14 amino acids. The CDR3 reads CASRGVGYTGELFF. For the CDR3, the DNA is TGTGCCAGCAGGGGCGTAGGTTACACCGGGGAGCTGTTTTTT.

CDR3 in DNA: TGTGCCAGCAGCCAAGGGTTGGAGACCCAGTACTTC. This codes for CASSQGLETQYF. The chain joins TRBV14 to TRBJ2-5; no clear D. CDR1 is SGHDN and CDR2 is FVKESK in the germline V gene. The V end lost 1 base, the J end lost 5 bases, and 5 bases lay between the germline ends. This CDR3 contains 12 residues.

The chain links TRBV30 to TRBJ2-2; 9 positions match TRBD1. Per the germline V gene, CDR1 is GTSNPN and CDR2 is SVGIG (reference sequence). CDR3 length equals 15 residues. V was clipped by 2 bases and J by 7 bases; unmatched bases: 8. The CDR3 is CAWSFGTGYHGELFF. The CDR3 DNA reads TGTGCCTGGAGTTTCGGGACAGGGTATCACGGGGAGCTGTTTTTT.

The sample holds a few counts of this clone. V usage is TRBV19 and J usage is TRBJ1-1; no firm D call. The germline CDR1 and CDR2 sequences are LNHDA and SQIVND (reference sequence). The CDR3 is 17 amino acids. The V gene lost 3 bases and the J gene lost 1 base, with 18 bases spanning the gap. This chain's CDR3 is CASSITLDGFSNTEAFF. The CDR3 nucleotides are TGTGCCAGTAGTATTACCCTAGATGGCTTCTCGAACACTGAAGCTTTCTTT.

The chain recombines TRBV7-9 with TRBJ1-5; 10 bases are shared with TRBD1. The V gene's germline CDR1 is SEHNR and CDR2 FQNEAQ (reference sequence). This CDR3 has 16 residues. The V and J ends lost 5 bases and 7 bases, in that order; junction bases with no gene match: 11. The CDR3 DNA sequence: TGTGCCAGCAGCCTATCCGGGACAGGGGAAGGGCAGCCCCAGCATTTT. As protein: CASSLSGTGEGQPQHF.

V and J are TRBV19 and TRBJ1-2; a possible D gene is TRBD1 (5 bases). CDR1 LNHDA and CDR2 SQIVND come from the germline V gene (reference sequence). CDR3 length equals 14 residues. Trimming stripped 10 bases from V and 2 bases from J, with 17 bases between. CDR3 DNA sequence: TGTGCCACCGATCCCCGGGGCCGGAACTATGGCTACACCTTC. Translating gives CATDPRGRNYGYTF.

The V gene is TRBV7-3, the J gene TRBJ1-1; TRBD1 agrees at 8 bases. Germline CDR1 and CDR2: SGHTA and FQGTGA. V gave up 7 bases and J gave up 1 base; unmatched junction bases: 8. The CDR3 is made up of 15 amino acids. CDR3 bases: TGTGCCAGCACCGATGGGACAGGACAGAACACTGAAGCTTTCTTT. Amino acid sequence: CASTDGTGQNTEAFF.